The 2 T cell receptor beta chains given below trace back to one sample, sequenced in a study of T cells after yellow fever vaccination. MiXCR was run by TCRdb on the 5' RACE reads, yielding one entry per CDR3 protein. Of about 130,000 distinct CDR3 sequences listed, more than 6.5% were seen once; the top ten hold around 2.6%. The specimen was CD4+ T cells sorted from PBMCs, collected roughly 10 days after the first yellow fever vaccination. Receptors were obtained from a man younger than 30 who received the YFV17D yellow fever vaccine.

This clonotype was recorded at least ten times. V is TRBV20-1 and J is TRBJ1-5; TRBD1 might be the D (6 bases). Deletions cut 1 base from V and 2 bases from J, with 15 bases between. CDR1 is DFQATT, CDR2 SNEGSKA, per germline (reference sequence). The CDR3 has 16 amino acids. This chain's CDR3 is CSARVRGRGGNQPQHF. The CDR3 DNA sequence: TGCAGTGCTAGAGTCCGAGGCAGGGGTGGCAATCAGCCCCAGCATTTT.

This clonotype was seen a few times. The V call is TRBV18, the J call TRBJ2-1, with D perhaps given as TRBD1 or TRBD2 (5 bases each). The CDR3 sequence is 13 residues long. Germline-derived CDR1 and CDR2 are KGHSH and LQKENI. The V gene lost 3 bases and the J gene lost 8 bases, with 11 bases spanning the gap. The CDR3, as DNA: TGTGCCAGCTCACCTACTAGGGACCATGAGCAGTTCTTC. Protein: CASSPTRDHEQFF.